This T cell receptor beta chain was found in a study of neoadjuvant nivolumab and ipilimumab in lung cancer. Sequencing was performed with immunoSEQ multiplex PCR; in TCRdb, only in-frame clones are kept and a portion is missing. Of around 4,000 clones in the sample, more than 80% were seen once. Study-level points and caveats: From pretherapy to surgery, tumor richness and clonality rose with dual therapy. Compared with tumor-adjacent uninvolved lung, resected tumors showed greater richness and clonality. TCR clonality did not significantly correlate with pathologic tumor regression. Blood richness before therapy tracked richness in tumors resected after neoadjuvant therapy.

The junction had 9 bases not matched to a gene; V was cut back by 6 bases and J by 3 bases. CDR3 length: 16 residues. The germline CDR1 and CDR2 sequences are SEHNR and FQNEAQ (reference sequence). Of note for this clone: Its antigen is undetermined.

The sample in question was normal lung tissue adjacent to the tumor, obtained after neoadjuvant nivolumab, alone or with ipilimumab, at or shortly before surgery. The chain carries TRBV7-9 and TRBJ2-2; 8 bases are a match to TRBD2. The source is an adult with non-small cell lung cancer. Some clones in this sample may be carry-over from other donors' samples. DNA for the CDR3: TGTGCCAGCAGACCCACGACTAGCGTCGACACCGGGGAGCTGTTTTTT. It encodes CASRPTTSVDTGELFF.